This T cell receptor beta chain was recorded in a study of T cell clonality in common variable immunodeficiency. Overall study findings and caveats: Repertoire-complication correlations in CVID were limited by patient heterogeneity. The cause of increased CVID clonality remains unclear without subpopulation sequencing. In common variable immunodeficiency, TCR beta chains reportedly carried fewer deletions and N-nucleotide insertions.

The table came from immunoSEQ multiplex PCR; TCRdb's copy has only in-frame clones and leaves some out. The sample gives some 14,000 clones, none seen only once, and the top ten clones hold 10% to 15%. Details on this clone: The antigen is not known. The sequence runs out 3 residues before the end of the CDR3; the remainder is reconstructed from the germline J gene.

The CDR3 is 16 amino acids. With 4 bases clipped from V and 1 base from J, the junction kept 8 bases outside the gene matches. The V gene's germline CDR1 is LNHDA and CDR2 SQIVND (reference sequence). V usage is TRBV19 and J usage is TRBJ2-3; 7 bases map to TRBD2. Sequenced: peripheral blood mononuclear cells. This TCR was sampled from a human donor with common variable immunodeficiency. The sequenced CDR3 bases are TGTGCCAGTAGTAATCGTCTAGCGGAAGGCACAGATACG. This codes for CASSNRLAEGTDT. The CDR3, in full, reads CASSNRLAEGTDTQYF.